This T cell receptor beta chain was documented in a study of shared clonotypes between healthy human individuals (dated by TCRdb to 2018 to 2020). Concerning the study at large: The cohort included three men and two women between 18 and 49 years of age. For each donor, CD4 naive and CD4 memory were each given three plates, CD8 naive was given two plates, and CD8 memory was given one plate. To estimate repertoire size and how much clonotypes are shared between individuals, the study performed deep sequencing of blood TCR repertoires from roughly five healthy adults. Different laboratories and diverse techniques were used to prepare libraries and sequence TCR repertoires, to increase sequencing depth and limit assay-specific biases. Each donor's leukapheresis produced roughly between roughly 0.94 and 9.5 billion PBMCs. Findings and caveats that apply to the study as a whole: Compared with non-shared clonotypes, the clonotypes found in all four sorted-subset donors had higher generation probabilities. Estimated clonotype richness was generally larger for naive than for memory subsets. Pairwise subsampling indicated that sequencing depth was expected to affect the degree of clonotype sharing among donors. The small number of donors limited the genetic and exposure-history diversity represented. Sharing across several donors was observed for roughly 5.4% of naive CD4, 3.5% of naive CD8, 2.3% of memory CD4, and about 0.39% of memory CD8 clonotypes. Rarefaction of sorted-subset datasets indicated incomplete sequencing despite the large sequencing depth. Sampling was restricted to blood, and TCR repertoires in tissues likely differ from the TCR repertoires found in blood.

Of note for this clone: Its binding antigen is unknown. The record has no base qualities; no much larger clone is one base away.

The donors were healthy, HIV-negative adults with no recently reported acute infections or vaccinations. Only Caucasian adults living in Nashville, Tennessee, USA were represented among the donors. Magnetic negative selection was used to enrich CD4+ T cells, after which naive cells were positively selected on CD45RA and the negative fraction became the memory subset. Blood was obtained by leukapheresis, after which PBMCs were separated by Ficoll-Histopaque density gradient centrifugation and cryopreserved in liquid nitrogen vapor phase. Analytical flow cytometry was used to check the purity and quantity of every magnetically sorted T cell population. Genomic DNA was isolated from each sorted fraction and quantified by UV absorbance on a Nanodrop 2000c. There are 12 amino acids in the CDR3, from cysteine to phenylalanine inclusive. Left in the record is the CDR3 DNA by itself, 36 bases read in frame from the first base. CDR1 and CDR2 are read off the germline V gene as MDHEN and SYDVKM. At the junction V is shortened by 5 bases and J by 3 bases, with 6 bases in between.

TCR CDR3 regions were amplified from genomic DNA by multiplex PCR using the deep immunoSEQ assay. Extracted genomic DNA from each cell subset was distributed evenly across all wells of several immunoSEQ 96-well plates, and each plate was treated as a replicate. Each replicate PCR for sorted subsets received 150 to 250 ng genomic DNA, equal to around 32,000 T cell genomes. The purified libraries were quantified using a Qubit 3.0 fluorometer, sized with a Bioanalyzer 2100, and then quantified again using the KAPA Library Quantification kit. Every immunoSEQ 96-well plate was sequenced on a separate single-read 150-cycle Illumina NextSeq 550 flow cell. The authors' pipeline ran thus. Because the immunoSEQ output included only junctional sequences and no quality scores, the filtering could not be the same as the filtering used for full-length reads. To assign V/J genes and CDR3, sequences were annotated using PyIR, a Python wrapper for IgBLAST v1.9, with IMGT germline references. Reads with weak V/J assignments (E-value above 1e-6), missing CDR3, stop codons, out-of-frame junctions, or ambiguous translated residues were removed. V3J clonotypes were defined as sequences sharing an identical inferred V gene, J gene, and CDR3 amino acid sequence. Percentage overlap between repertoires was calculated by dividing the number of shared unique clonotypes by the size of the smaller repertoire. Repertoire richness was assessed with RTK rarefaction, the Chao1 estimator, and Recon v2.1 estimates of unobserved clonotypes. Generation probabilities for all TCRbeta clonotypes obtained by the gDNA method from a few donors were computed using OLGA. TCRdb re-hosts the immuneACCESS table, in-frame sequences only. Its copies lack some clones; in the studies checked, an unresolved V gene accounts for under half of them, and the cause for the rest is not known. V and J calls plus clone size are reproduced from that table; the DNA served to infer D and trimming. This sample is represented by over a million clones; roughly 95% of them were singletons. The ten top clones hold approximately 1.1% of the sample.

The receptor comes from a man aged 25-40 years in good health. Input material: naive CD4+ T cells sorted from blood. The cell subset or site label here, explained by the study, means: CD45RA+ positively selected. The rearrangement joined TRBV28 to TRBJ2-3, with the D gene too uncertain to name. The nucleotides are TGTGCCAGCAGTGTCGGAACAGATACGCAGTATTTT. Translated, it reads CASSVGTDTQYF.